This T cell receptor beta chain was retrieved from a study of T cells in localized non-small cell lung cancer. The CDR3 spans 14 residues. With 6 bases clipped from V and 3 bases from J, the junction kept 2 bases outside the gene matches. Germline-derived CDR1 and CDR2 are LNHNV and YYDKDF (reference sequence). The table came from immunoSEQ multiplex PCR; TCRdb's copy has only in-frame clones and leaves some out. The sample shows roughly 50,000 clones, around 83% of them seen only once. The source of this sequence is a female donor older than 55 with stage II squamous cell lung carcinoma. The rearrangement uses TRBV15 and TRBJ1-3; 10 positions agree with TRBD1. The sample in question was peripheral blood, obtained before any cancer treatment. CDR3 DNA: TGTGCCACCAGAAGGGACAGGGGTGGAAACACCATATATTTT. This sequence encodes CATRRDRGGNTIYF.